A selection of T cell receptor beta chains follows, all from one sample in a study of cytomegalovirus exposure and HLA in healthy donors. Sequencing used immunoSEQ multiplex PCR; TCRdb keeps in-frame clones, though not all of them. The table lists 80,000 to 95,000 clones, about three quarters of them singletons. Sequenced: PBMCs. The receptors shown here come from a woman aged 45-65 years in good health and CMV-seropositive. The CDR3 runs from the conserved cysteine through the conserved F or W. A D gene is named only where the DNA matches it firmly. Expanded clones are given a class, and other clones once, few, many or no size at all.

v_gene,d_gene,abundance,j_gene,CDR3nt,CDR3aa
TRBV28,TRBD2,-,TRBJ2-1,TGTGCCAGCAGTTTTCTAGCGGGAGGAGATTTTCGGTTCTTC,CASSFLAGGDFRFF
TRBV11-2,TRBD2,-,TRBJ2-7,TGTGCCAGCAGCTTGGGACTAGCGGGTAACTACGAGCAGTACTTC,CASSLGLAGNYEQYF
TRBV7-9,-,-,TRBJ2-1,TGTGCCAGCAGCCCTGACTCCCCTAATGAGCAGTTCTTC,CASSPDSPNEQFF
TRBV11-3,TRBD2,-,TRBJ2-3,TGTGCCAGCAGCCCCGGACTAGCCACAGATACGCAGTATTTT,CASSPGLATDTQYF
TRBV11-2,TRBD1,-,TRBJ2-5,TGTGCCAGCAGCCCGTGGACAGGCATCAGGGAGACCCAGTACTTC,CASSPWTGIRETQYF
TRBV4-2,-,-,TRBJ2-7,TGTGCCAGCAGCCAGCTTAGCGGTAATACCTACGAGCAGTACTTC,CASSQLSGNTYEQYF
TRBV4-3,TRBD1,-,TRBJ2-7,TGCGCCAGCAGTTCTGGACAGGGGTCCGAGCAGTACTTC,CASSSGQGSEQYF
TRBV6-5,-,-,TRBJ2-7,TGTGCCAGCACCTTTGGGGGAGGCTACGAGCAGTACTTC,CASTFGGGYEQYF
TRBV7-6,TRBD2,-,TRBJ2-1,TGTGCCAGCAGCCGACTAGCGGGCGCTAATGAGCAGTTCTTC,CASSRLAGANEQFF
TRBV30,-,once,TRBJ2-3,TGTGCCTGGAGTGTAGGACTAAGCACAGATACGCAGTATTTT,CAWSVGLSTDTQYF
TRBV11-2,-,few,TRBJ1-2,TGTGCCAGCAGCCCGGGCGACAGACCAAACTATGGCTACACCTTC,CASSPGDRPNYGYTF
TRBV18,TRBD2,-,TRBJ2-7,TGTGCCAGCTCACTACAAACTAGCGGGAGATACGAGCAGTACTTC,CASSLQTSGRYEQYF
TRBV7-2,TRBD1,-,TRBJ1-1,TGTGCCAGCAGTTGGACAGGGAAAACGGGGGCTGAAGCTTTCTTT,CASSWTGKTGAEAFF
TRBV7-2,TRBD2,-,TRBJ2-5,TGTGCCAGCAGCCCGCCAGGGGCGGGAGGCCCCCCTCAAGAGACCCAGTACTTC,CASSPPGAGGPPQETQYF
TRBV7-9,-,-,TRBJ1-6,TGTGCCAGCAGCCACAATAATTCACCCCTCCACTTT,CASSHNNSPLHF
TRBV6-1,-,-,TRBJ2-7,TGTGCCAGCTGTAGAGCCTACGAGCAGTACTTC,CASCRAYEQYF
TRBV10-1,-,few,TRBJ1-2,TGCGCCAGCAGTGTTCATCCGGGGGTTGGCTACACCTTC,CASSVHPGVGYTF
TRBV5-1,-,few,TRBJ2-5,TGCGCCAGCAGCCAATCAGCTGGTCGAGGTTTACAAGAGACCCAGTACTTC,CASSQSAGRGLQETQYF
TRBV7-2,TRBD2,-,TRBJ2-5,TGTGCCAGCAGCTTCAGCGGGAGGGAGACCCAGTACTTC,CASSFSGRETQYF
TRBV20-1,-,-,TRBJ2-7,TGCAGTGCTCCCGGGACTTACGAGCAGTACTTC,CSAPGTYEQYF
TRBV18,-,-,TRBJ1-1,TGTGCCAGCTCCCCAGACTCCCTGGCTGTCACTGAAGCTTTCTTT,CASSPDSLAVTEAFF
TRBV7-6,TRBD2,-,TRBJ2-7,TGTGCCAGCAGCTCGGGACTAGCGGGAGTCTACGAGCAGTACTTC,CASSSGLAGVYEQYF
TRBV9,-,-,TRBJ2-1,TGTGCCAGCAGCGTAGACACGAATGAGCAGTTCTTC,CASSVDTNEQFF
TRBV2,TRBD1,-,TRBJ1-4,TGTGCCAGCAGTGATCCCGCAGGGGGTACTAATGAAAAACTGTTTTTT,CASSDPAGGTNEKLFF
TRBV5-4,TRBD1,-,TRBJ2-2,TGTGCCAGCAGCCCAGGGGGTCGGAACACCGGGGAGCTGTTTTTT,CASSPGGRNTGELFF
TRBV29-1,-,-,TRBJ2-7,TGCAGCGTTGAGGTCGGAGGGGCAGGGGAGCAGTACTTC,CSVEVGGAGEQYF
TRBV28,-,-,TRBJ2-2,TGTGCCAGCACCTTTAGCGGGAACACCGGGGAGCTGTTTTTT,CASTFSGNTGELFF
TRBV29-1,-,once,TRBJ1-5,TGCAGCGTTAAGGGGGGGCAAAATCAGCCCCAGCATTTT,CSVKGGQNQPQHF
TRBV5-4,-,-,TRBJ1-3,TGTGCCAGCAGCTTGGGGGGGCCCAGGGCGATTGGAAACACCATATATTTT,CASSLGGPRAIGNTIYF
TRBV4-2,-,-,TRBJ2-7,TGTGCCAGCAGCCAAGAAGAATCGGCAGGGACATACGAGCAGTACTTC,CASSQEESAGTYEQYF
TRBV4-3,-,few,TRBJ1-2,TGCGCCAGCAGCCACCTACCCAGACAGGCCCAAGGGTATGGCTACACCTTC,CASSHLPRQAQGYGYTF
TRBV7-6,TRBD2,-,TRBJ2-1,TGTGCCAGCAGCTTACGCGCGCATCATAGCGGGAGGGCCAGTTCAGTCGATGAGCAGTTCTTC,CASSLRAHHSGRASSVDEQFF
TRBV19,TRBD2,-,TRBJ2-1,TGTGCCAGTAGTATAGTAGCGGGAGTCGGCAATGAGCAGTTCTTC,CASSIVAGVGNEQFF
TRBV29-1,TRBD1,-,TRBJ1-5,TGCAGCGTTGAGCAAGACAGGGGGCATCAGCCCCAGCATTTT,CSVEQDRGHQPQHF
TRBV19,TRBD1,-,TRBJ1-5,TGTGCCAGTAGTAATCCCCAGGGGGCAAATCAGCCCCAGCATTTT,CASSNPQGANQPQHF
TRBV27,-,once,TRBJ1-1,TGTGCCAGCAGTTTTGGCGGGGGGATCGTGAACACTGAAGCTTTCTTT,CASSFGGGIVNTEAFF
TRBV7-6,-,few,TRBJ2-1,TGTGCCAGCAGCTTAGAGGGGGATGAGCAGTTCTTC,CASSLEGDEQFF
TRBV19,TRBD1,few,TRBJ1-2,TGTGCCAGTAGTTCCACCGGGACAGGCATTTATGGCTACACCTTC,CASSSTGTGIYGYTF
TRBV5-1,-,-,TRBJ2-3,TGCGCCAGCAGCCTGGCGTTTCCGACAGATACGCAGTATTTT,CASSLAFPTDTQYF
TRBV11-3,-,-,TRBJ1-1,TGTGCCAGCAGCTTAGACTCGGACACTGAAGCTTTCTTT,CASSLDSDTEAFF
TRBV9,TRBD1,-,TRBJ1-1,TGTGCCAGCAGCCGCGGGACAGGGGGCGTTTCGGACATGAACACTGAAGCTTTCTTT,CASSRGTGGVSDMNTEAFF
TRBV4-2,TRBD2,-,TRBJ2-7,TGTGCCAGCAGCCAAGCTCTCCTAGCGGGAGACTACGAGCAGTACTTC,CASSQALLAGDYEQYF
TRBV7-9,-,-,TRBJ2-7,TGTGCCAGCAGCTGGACAGAAGAGCAGTACTTC,CASSWTEEQYF
TRBV4-3,-,-,TRBJ2-2,TGCGCCAGCAGCCAACTCCTCGCGAACACCGGGGAGCTGTTTTTT,CASSQLLANTGELFF
TRBV7-9,-,-,TRBJ1-5,TGTTCCAGCAGCTCCCTCCCGCTAGGCCCAGGGGGCAATCAGCCCCAGCATTTT,CSSSSLPLGPGGNQPQHF
TRBV27,-,-,TRBJ2-1,TGTGCCAGCAGTTACATCTTCCCTAGAAGTGAGCAGTTCTTC,CASSYIFPRSEQFF
TRBV7-3,TRBD1,-,TRBJ1-4,TGTGCCAGCAGCTTCTCGGGACAGGGTGATGAAAAACTGTTTTTT,CASSFSGQGDEKLFF
TRBV19,-,once,TRBJ1-3,TGTGCCAGTAGTGGGACATTGGGAAACACCATATATTTT,CASSGTLGNTIYF
TRBV30,-,-,TRBJ2-3,TGTGCCTGGTTAGGAACAGGGTACAGGACAGATACGCAGTATTTT,CAWLGTGYRTDTQYF
TRBV5-1,-,-,TRBJ2-2,TGCGCCAGCAGCTTGGAAGGCCCAGGCGCGAACACCGGGGAGCTGTTTTTT,CASSLEGPGANTGELFF
TRBV7-6,TRBD2,-,TRBJ2-1,TGTGCCAGCAGCCTCCGAACAGGACTAGCGGGAGCCTGGGATGAGCAGTTCTTC,CASSLRTGLAGAWDEQFF
TRBV2,TRBD2,-,TRBJ2-1,TGTGCCAGCATTGCGGGAGCGGCTGAGCAGTTCTTC,CASIAGAAEQFF
TRBV7-3,-,-,TRBJ2-1,TGTGCCAGCAGTCCGATAGCGGATATCTCCTACAATGAGCAGTTCTTC,CASSPIADISYNEQFF